This T cell receptor beta chain came from a study of cytomegalovirus exposure and HLA in healthy donors (dated by TCRdb to 2016 to 2017). Broadly, across the study: An earlier analysis of some 600 of the donors reported 250 to 350 Gb of sequence data and 90 million to 120 million unique TCR beta sequences obtained from about 180 million T cells. An early release that covered 640 HLA-typed donors contained approximately 300 gigabases of sequencing data and 70 million to 100 million unique TCR sequences. Among the roughly 400 genotyped donors, under 90% belonged to the genetic ancestry cluster associated with self-reported Caucasian donors. The aim of the study was to test whether cataloging public T cell receptors could identify signatures of past pathogen exposure. The study profiled the T cell repertoires of about 720 subjects by immunosequencing and related them to cytomegalovirus serostatus. Besides the first cohort of 666 subjects, a separate validation cohort made up of roughly 120 different subjects was used. To predict cytomegalovirus infection status, the study brought together high-throughput TCR immunosequencing, statistical association of individual TCRs with disease status, and machine learning. A later analysis re-analyzed previously published TCR beta repertoires from 650 to 800 donors and added high-resolution HLA genotyping to study TCR occurrence patterns. The later analysis used no new phenotypic data to find candidate immune exposures, relying instead on TCR beta sequences and their occurrence across donors. An earlier analysis of more than 450 of the donors used high-throughput TCR beta sequencing to judge whether each TCR beta V gene segment behaved as functional or pseudogenic. Alongside the repertoire data, information on donor age, sex, ethnicity and CMV serostatus was compiled. A later genetic analysis took genome-wide SNP genotypes for about three fifths of the roughly 700 donors and used that subset as a discovery cohort. All discovery cohort repertoires had been generated using a single sequencing platform. Class I and class II HLA loci were covered by the typing at four-digit resolution. Typing coverage differed by locus: A, B, C, DRB1 and DQB1 were typed in about 620-640 donors, DQA1 in 522, DPA1 in 606, and DPB1 in 400 to 490. About five DR-DQ haplotypes were treated as single units for association and clustering because of strong linkage in the cohort. Among a few hundred genotyped donors of the cohort, an average of around 240,000 unique TCR beta nucleotide sequences were sequenced per donor, about a sixth of them non-productive. Broader findings and caveats from the paper: A later analysis found that TCR association rates varied across HLA loci, with DRB1 alleles showing the most associated TCRs and HLA-C alleles the fewest. Some 16 rarely observed V segments, including chromosome 9 orphons, were excluded from the earlier analysis of approximately 600 of the donors because counts were too low. Some IMGT-functional V segments, including TRBV6-2 and TRBV6-3, could not be distinguished by the 87-base-pair reads and were therefore excluded. Compared with the approximately 700-donor mean, donors in an Asian-associated ancestry cluster had fewer N-insertions in productive TCRs, according to a later genetic analysis. Cytomegalovirus status was reported to be diagnosed by the classifier with high specificity and sensitivity in both the original and validation cohorts. Because some donors lacked HLA typing at each locus, the association tests relied only on the typed subset. A few of the identified cytomegalovirus-associated TCR beta chains were confirmed in vitro to be specific for cytomegalovirus antigens. A further reported finding was that TCR beta sequences accurately predicted the HLA-A and HLA-B alleles for most subjects in the first cohort. An association between a missense DCLRE1C variant and V-gene and J-gene trimming of TCR beta chains was found in a later genetic analysis and replicated in an independent cohort. The authors suggested that the approach could potentially be generalized to other disease states and immunological phenotypes. In the study, about 150 TCR beta chains were listed as associated with cytomegalovirus. Linkage disequilibrium might explain the correlated functional status among segregating V segments, but an unknown experimental factor could not be ruled out. In a later analysis, most CMV-associated TCR beta chains were found to appear HLA-restricted, with HLA associations seemingly driven largely by CMV exposure. When HLA alleles, especially DR and DQ, strongly co-occurred, TCR associations were difficult to assign to individual alleles. A later analysis found that HLA-associated TCR beta chains were more clonally expanded and had lower generation probabilities than equally common non-associated chains. For the cohort, immune exposure information was limited to CMV serostatus. The presence/absence analyses assumed that sequencing depth was roughly uniform across donors, and that assumption may not be true. A cluster of highly shared sequence variants was judged likely to be a technical artifact of the sequencing pipeline. At a false discovery rate of 0.05, a later analysis linked around 15,000 TCR beta sequences to specific HLA alleles. The cohort was sequenced for TCR beta chains only, and without alpha or paired-chain data the features that could be detected were limited. Most TCR sequences were seen in very few donors, while some public TCRs were found in many individuals. Several of the top co-occurrence clusters appeared to be linked to parvovirus B19, influenza, CMV and Epstein-Barr virus, according to a later analysis. In an earlier analysis of under 600 of the donors, most TCR beta V segments were observed in productive rearrangements about 90% or about 30% of the time, broadly matching IMGT annotations.

With regard to this clone: Its target antigen remains unknown.

The cohort was made up of 500 to 800 healthy bone marrow donors. At the time of sampling, every cohort member was nominally healthy, though immune exposures that went unrecorded were likely present. The donor tested CMV seronegative and was one of the 352 seronegative cohort members. A peripheral blood sample was provided by each donor, and peripheral blood mononuclear cells were used for TCR beta sequencing. The Qiagen DNeasy Blood Extraction Kit was used to extract genomic DNA from the blood cell samples. To prepare the library, the immunoSEQ multiplex PCR assay was applied. The multiplex PCR relied on a mix of 60 forward primers for TCR Vbeta segments and 13 reverse primers for TCR Jbeta segments. A multiplex PCR assay on genomic DNA amplified the CDR3 region of rearranged TCR beta genes. The amplified TCR beta libraries were sequenced on the Illumina HiSeq System as 87-base-pair reads. The original pipeline was this. A later analysis counted 75 million to 100 million unique TCR beta chains across the 500 to 850 repertoires, and around 12 million of these chains were shared by at least two donors. A nearest-neighbor algorithm error-corrected the raw reads and collapsed the reads into unique sequences, merging closely related sequences to remove PCR and sequencing errors. V, D and J gene segments were assigned by aligning CDR3 sequences to IMGT reference sequences. Each retained sequence needed at least a six-nucleotide match to both a V gene segment and a J gene segment. Rearrangements were classified as productive when the CDR3 lacked stop codons and remained in frame with V and J, and all other rearrangements were classified as non-productive. CDR3 was defined according to IMGT convention as the region running from the second conserved V-encoded cysteine to the conserved J-encoded phenylalanine. Sequences without an unambiguous match to a single V gene segment were excluded from the earlier analysis of over 500 of the donors. In an earlier analysis of roughly 500 of the donors, V segments were called functional above 56.7% productive rearrangements and were called segregating when the between-donor standard deviation exceeded 5%. A statistical classification framework was developed to diagnose cytomegalovirus status using the catalog of TCR beta chain sequences. In a later analysis, V and J genes were assigned by comparing TCR nucleotide sequences against IMGT/GENE-DB human TR gene sequences. Using the TCRdist pipeline, a later analysis assigned CDR3 sequences along with most-parsimonious VDJ recombination scenarios. In a later analysis, every TCR beta chain was defined by the combination of its CDR3 amino acid sequence and its V-gene family, and reads without a unique V-gene family were dropped. To address suspected cross-contamination and a sequencing artifact, a later analysis removed some 620 highly shared, low-generation-probability nucleotide sequences. In a later analysis, a clonal expansion index for each public chain was calculated from normalized within-repertoire ranks of inferred template counts. In a later analysis, generation probabilities were computed with a VDJ recombination model fitted to out-of-frame rearrangements, and the resulting probabilities were checked against IGoR. A later analysis scored TCR-TCR, TCR-HLA and TCR-CMV co-occurrence with hypergeometric tests, applying a repertoire-size bias correction to TCR pairs. To estimate false discovery rates, a later analysis permuted the HLA or CMV assignments 20 times. In a later analysis, co-occurring TCRs were grouped using DBSCAN, and TCRdist sequence similarity was added for clustering within HLA-allele-positive subsets. Repertoires with fewer than 30,000 or more than 120,000 public chains were left out of co-occurrence clustering, as were a few repertoires with anomalous nucleotide sharing. This immuneACCESS table, as held by TCRdb, lists in-frame sequences with V and J called but not all clones. Of the missing ones, under half trace to an unresolved V gene in checked studies; the others have no known cause. Clone size and the V and J calls come from that table; the DNA yielded D and trimming. This sample's table has entries for 200,000 or so clones. Together, the top ten hold 0.74% of the sample.

Trimming accounts for 3 bases at V and 2 bases at J, while the number of junction bases matched to no gene is 4. Inclusive of the bounding cysteine and phenylalanine, the CDR3 is 15 residues long. The DNA shown is the 45-base CDR3, in frame from base 1. The germline V gene specifies SGHTA as CDR1 and FQGNSA as CDR2. The TCR originated in a boy between 10 and 17 years old in good health and CMV-seronegative. The sequencing sample was made of PBMCs. The chain is encoded by TRBV7-2 joined to TRBJ2-3, with 8 bases in between that match TRBD2. The DNA reads as follows: TGTGCCAGCAGCTTTCGGGGGGGGCCCACAGATACGCAGTATTTT. Translation gives CASSFRGGPTDTQYF.